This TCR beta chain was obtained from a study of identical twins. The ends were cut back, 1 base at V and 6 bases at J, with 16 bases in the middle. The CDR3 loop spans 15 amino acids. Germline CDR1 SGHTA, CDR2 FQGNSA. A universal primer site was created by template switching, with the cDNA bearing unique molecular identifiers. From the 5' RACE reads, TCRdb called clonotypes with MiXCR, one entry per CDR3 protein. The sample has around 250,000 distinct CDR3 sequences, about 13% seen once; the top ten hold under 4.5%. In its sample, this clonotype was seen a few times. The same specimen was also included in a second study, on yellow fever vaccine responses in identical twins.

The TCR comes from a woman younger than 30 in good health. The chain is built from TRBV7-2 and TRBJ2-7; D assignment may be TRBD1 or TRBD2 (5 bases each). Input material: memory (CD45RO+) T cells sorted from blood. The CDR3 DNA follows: TGTGCCAGCAGCTTAGTCGGGACGGGCTTCTCCGAGCAGTACTTC. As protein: CASSLVGTGFSEQYF.